The present T cell receptor beta chain was sequenced within a study of identical twins. The CDR3 sequence is 15 residues long. V shed 0 bases and J shed 0 bases, with 6 bases lying between them. CDR1 is ENHRY and CDR2 is SYGVKD in the germline V gene. TCRdb re-called the 5' RACE reads with MiXCR, one entry per CDR3 protein. The sample yields around 100,000 distinct CDR3 sequences, about 6% seen once. Every sampled donor was Caucasian and healthy. At least ten counts were recorded for this clonotype. This chain connects TRBV10-3 to TRBJ2-1, with D maybe TRBD1 (6 bases). The TCR sequence derives from a woman in her 50s in good health. Material: memory T cells sorted from blood. In nucleotides, the CDR3 is TGTGCCATCAGTGAGTCGACAGGCTCCTACAATGAGCAGTTCTTC. Protein sequence: CAISESTGSYNEQFF.